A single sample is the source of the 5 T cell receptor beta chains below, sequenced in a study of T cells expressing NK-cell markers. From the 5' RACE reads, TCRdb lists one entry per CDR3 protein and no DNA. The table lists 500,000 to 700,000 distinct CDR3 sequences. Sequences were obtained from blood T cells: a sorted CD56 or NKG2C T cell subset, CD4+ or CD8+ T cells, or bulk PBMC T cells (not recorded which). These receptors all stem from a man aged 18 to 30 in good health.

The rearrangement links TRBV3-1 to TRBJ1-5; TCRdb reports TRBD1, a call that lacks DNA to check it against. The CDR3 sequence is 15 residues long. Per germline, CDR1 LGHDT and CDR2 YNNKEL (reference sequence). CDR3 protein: CASSQVGGSNQPQHF.

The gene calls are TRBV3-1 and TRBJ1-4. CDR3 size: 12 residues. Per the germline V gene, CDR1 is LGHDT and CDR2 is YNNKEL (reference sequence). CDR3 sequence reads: CASRRSNEKLFF.

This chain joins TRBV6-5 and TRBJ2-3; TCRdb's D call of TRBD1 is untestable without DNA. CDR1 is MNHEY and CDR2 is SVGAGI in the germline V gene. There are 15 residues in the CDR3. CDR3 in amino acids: CASSYGGSNPDTQYF.

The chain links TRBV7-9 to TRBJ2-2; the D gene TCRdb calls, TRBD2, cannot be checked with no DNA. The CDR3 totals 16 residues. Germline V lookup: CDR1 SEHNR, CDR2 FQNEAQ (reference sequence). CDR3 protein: CASSASGRAGTGELFF.

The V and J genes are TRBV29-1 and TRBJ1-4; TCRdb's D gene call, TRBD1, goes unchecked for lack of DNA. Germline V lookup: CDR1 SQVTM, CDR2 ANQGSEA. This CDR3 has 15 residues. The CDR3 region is CSVRAAVEGSEKLFF.